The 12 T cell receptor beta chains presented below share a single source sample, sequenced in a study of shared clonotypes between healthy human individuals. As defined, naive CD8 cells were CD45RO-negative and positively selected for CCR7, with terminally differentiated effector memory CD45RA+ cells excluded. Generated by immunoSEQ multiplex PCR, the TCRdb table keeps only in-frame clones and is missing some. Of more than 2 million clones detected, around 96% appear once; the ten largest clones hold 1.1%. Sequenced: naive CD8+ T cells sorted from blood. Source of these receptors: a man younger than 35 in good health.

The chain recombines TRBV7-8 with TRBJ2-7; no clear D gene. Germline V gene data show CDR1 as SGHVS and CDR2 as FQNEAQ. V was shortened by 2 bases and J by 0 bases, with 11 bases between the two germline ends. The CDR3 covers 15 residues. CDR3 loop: CASSLSAHVSYEQYF. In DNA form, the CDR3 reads TGTGCCAGCAGCTTATCGGCCCACGTCTCCTACGAGCAGTACTTC.

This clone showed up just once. The chain's CDR3 is CASSADRDRTQETQYF. In nucleotides, the CDR3 is TGTGCCAGCAGTGCGGACCGGGACAGGACCCAAGAGACCCAGTACTTC. This chain joins TRBV2 and TRBJ2-5; TRBD1 matches at 8 bases. The CDR3 runs 16 residues. The germline V gene encodes CDR1 SNHLY and CDR2 FYNNEI. Losses at the gene ends were 4 bases for V and 1 base for J; bases not matched to a gene: 8.

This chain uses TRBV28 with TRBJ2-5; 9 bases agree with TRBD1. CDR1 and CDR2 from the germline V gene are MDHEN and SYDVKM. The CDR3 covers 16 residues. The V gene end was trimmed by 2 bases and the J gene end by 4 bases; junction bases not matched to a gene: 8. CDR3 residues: CASSLGGQGIGETQYF. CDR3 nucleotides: TGTGCCAGCAGTTTAGGGGGACAGGGCATCGGAGAGACCCAGTACTTC.

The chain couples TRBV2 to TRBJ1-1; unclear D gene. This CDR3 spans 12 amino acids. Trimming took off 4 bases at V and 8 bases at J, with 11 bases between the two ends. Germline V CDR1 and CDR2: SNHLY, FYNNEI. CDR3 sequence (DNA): TGTGCCAGCAGTGTCCGACCCCCCGAAGCTTTCTTT. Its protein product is CASSVRPPEAFF.

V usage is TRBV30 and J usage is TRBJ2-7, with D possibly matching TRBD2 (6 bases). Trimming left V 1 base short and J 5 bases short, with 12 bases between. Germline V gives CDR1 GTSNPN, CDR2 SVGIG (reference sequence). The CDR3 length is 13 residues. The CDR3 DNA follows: TGTGCCTGGAGTGGGGGCTCGGGGGACGAGCAGTACTTC. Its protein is CAWSGGSGDEQYF.

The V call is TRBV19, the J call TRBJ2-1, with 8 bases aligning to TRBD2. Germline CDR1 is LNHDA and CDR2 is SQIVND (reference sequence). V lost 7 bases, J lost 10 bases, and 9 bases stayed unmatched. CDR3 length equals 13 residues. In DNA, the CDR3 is TGTGCCAGTACCGACCTAGCGGGTGTGGAGCAGTTCTTC. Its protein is CASTDLAGVEQFF.

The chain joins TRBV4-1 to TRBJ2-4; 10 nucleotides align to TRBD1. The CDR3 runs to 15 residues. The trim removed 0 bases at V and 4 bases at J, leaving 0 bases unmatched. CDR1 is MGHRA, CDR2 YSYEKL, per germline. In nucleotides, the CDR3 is TGCGCCAGCAGCCAAGAGGGACAGGGGAAAAACATTCAGTACTTC. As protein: CASSQEGQGKNIQYF.

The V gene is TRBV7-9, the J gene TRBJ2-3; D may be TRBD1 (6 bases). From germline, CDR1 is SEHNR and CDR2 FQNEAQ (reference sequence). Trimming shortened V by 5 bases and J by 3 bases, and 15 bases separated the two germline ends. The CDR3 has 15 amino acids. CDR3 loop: CASSGPRQVTDTQYF. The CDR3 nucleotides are TGTGCCAGCAGCGGTCCTCGACAGGTTACAGATACGCAGTATTTT.

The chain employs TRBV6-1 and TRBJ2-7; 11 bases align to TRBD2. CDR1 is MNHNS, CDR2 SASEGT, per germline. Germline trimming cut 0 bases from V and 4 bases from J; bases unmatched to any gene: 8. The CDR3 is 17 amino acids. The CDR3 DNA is TGTGCCAGCAGTGAAGCGCGTCTAGCGGGAGGTGGGTACGAGCAGTACTTC. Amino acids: CASSEARLAGGGYEQYF.

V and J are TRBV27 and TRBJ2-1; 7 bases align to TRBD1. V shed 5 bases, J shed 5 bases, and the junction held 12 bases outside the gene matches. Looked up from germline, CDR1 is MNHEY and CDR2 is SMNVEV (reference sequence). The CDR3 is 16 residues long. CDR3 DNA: TGTGCCAGCAGTCATTGGGACAGATCAACCCACAATGAGCAGTTCTTC. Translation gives CASSHWDRSTHNEQFF.

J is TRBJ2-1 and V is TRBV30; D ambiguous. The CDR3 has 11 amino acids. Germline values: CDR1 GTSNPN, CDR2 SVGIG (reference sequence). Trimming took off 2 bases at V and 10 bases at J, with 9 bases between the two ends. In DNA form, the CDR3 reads TGTGCCTGGAGTTGGCAGATAGAGCAGTTCTTC. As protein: CAWSWQIEQFF.

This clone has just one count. The chain's CDR3 is CAWSADSNEQFF. The CDR3 DNA is TGTGCCTGGAGCGCCGACAGTAATGAGCAGTTCTTC. The genes are TRBV30 and TRBJ2-1, with D possibly matching TRBD1 (5 bases). The CDR3 sequence is 12 residues long. The V and J ends lost 3 bases and 7 bases respectively, with 10 bases between them. The germline gives CDR1 GTSNPN, CDR2 SVGIG (reference sequence).